The rows below give T cell receptor beta chains drawn from one sample of a study of T-cell memory formation after mild COVID-19. TCRdb used MiXCR to reprocess the 5' RACE reads, holding one entry per CDR3 protein. Of 250,000 to 300,000 distinct CDR3 sequences in the sample, 15% to 20% were seen once. Material for sequencing was PBMCs or a T cell subset sorted from them (not recorded which). These receptors were collected from a man aged 18 to 29 who had mild COVID-19 (a few samples of this study predate the infection). Cell type and time point are not known. CDR3s leave out the opening cysteine and the closing phenylalanine or tryptophan.

>TRBV21-1
ASSKALWTGSNQPQH
>TRBV5-1
ASGLQTGPMNTEAF
>TRBV20-1
SAKIAGLAVGETQY
>TRBV4-3
ASSQDWSGGLTETQY
>TRBV20-1
SAQKRGTASYEQY
>TRBV4-3
ASSLGVDGVGDEQY
>TRBV20-1
SADGTSPLWSYNEQF
>TRBV7-2
ASSPGTGDTQY
>TRBV7-9
ASSLGEVSNQPQH
>TRBV5-1
ASKGGRLSTDTQY
>TRBV6-1
ASSENSYRYT
>TRBV3-1
ASSQENEQY
>TRBV14
ASSPRGVDTEAF
>TRBV6-1
ASSSQFPGGANYGYT
>TRBV5-1
ASSPGALNLGEQY
>TRBV10-3
ATGTGTGYQGYT
>TRBV6-5
ASSTRQGNYGYT
>TRBV5-1
ASSLATGATNEKLF
>TRBV3-1
ASGAQGQLVYEQY
>TRBV6-2/TRBV6-3
ASADSRYGYT
>TRBV7-6
ASSPVTGLNTEAF
>TRBV2
ASSGHPPDKLF
>TRBV2
ASRNDRAHGYT
>TRBV6-6
ASSYNGEPGRAQETQY
>TRBV6-6
ASGSRSSETDTQY
>TRBV5-1
ASSLAPGDTEAF
>TRBV15
ATSRAPTGLNGYT
>TRBV21-1
ASSKPGPDTQY
>TRBV9
ASSVGSGTSGNTIY
>TRBV25-1
ASSEAGRNYGYT
>TRBV12-3/TRBV12-4
ASSVGEQTQY
>TRBV12-3/TRBV12-4
ASSPDILYQPQH
>TRBV7-2
ASSLRDYGTDTQY
>TRBV3-1
ASSPTGDFTDTQY
>TRBV4-3
ASSQAYKVITGNTIY
>TRBV10-3
AISKDDGANEKLF
>TRBV7-8
ASSLGARPGGELF
>TRBV28
ASSFPGELF
>TRBV24-1
ATSDSPFGYT
>TRBV29-1
SVDLGVTDTQY
>TRBV24-1
ATGGRSSPLTQY
>TRBV7-2
ASSPWLQAETQY
>TRBV6-6
ASSWGGAYNEQF
>TRBV20-1
SARQPTGELF
>TRBV4-2
ASSQDRGGPDTQY
>TRBV29-1
SVAETGEGYT
>TRBV27
ASSNGWASEQF
>TRBV7-2
ASSSVGWDNSPLH